These T cell receptor beta chains were read from a single sample in a study of T cells in Graves' hyperthyroidism and ophthalmopathy. TCRdb processed the multiplex PCR reads anew with MiXCR; each CDR3 protein has one entry. The sample records approximately 640,000 distinct CDR3 sequences, 15% to 20% being singletons. Sequenced input: blood. These receptors came from a woman aged 30 to 39 with Graves' hyperthyroidism. CDR3s include the opening cysteine and the closing phenylalanine or tryptophan. A D gene is named only where the DNA matches it firmly. Clone size is not always given. Where it is, it says once, few, many or a class for expanded clones.

>many|-|TRBJ1-5|TRBV20-1
TGCAGTGCTAGAAGGGTGCGCAATCAGCCCCAGCATTTT
CSARRVRNQPQHF
>few|-|TRBJ2-2|TRBV5-1
TGCGCCAGCAGCTTTTCGGGGGGCGCTAACACCGGGGAGCTGTTTTTT
CASSFSGGANTGELFF
>-|TRBD1|TRBJ2-5|TRBV5-5
TGTGCCAGCAGCTTGGAAGGACAGGGGGAGTACTTC
CASSLEGQGEYF
>few|-|TRBJ1-4|TRBV20-1
TGCAGTGCTAGAGATCTTGTCAAGGTTGGCAGGCAGCAAAATGAAAAACTGTTTTTT
CSARDLVKVGRQQNEKLFF
>many|TRBD2|TRBJ2-1|TRBV12-3/TRBV12-4
TGTGCCAGCAGCCCCGGGACTAGCGGGAGTAAGTTCTTC
CASSPGTSGSKFF
>-|TRBD1|TRBJ1-4|TRBV28
TGTGCCAGCAGTACACCGACAGGGATTGGAGGACCTAATGAAAAACTGTTTTTT
CASSTPTGIGGPNEKLFF
>few|TRBD2|TRBJ2-1|TRBV2
TGTGCCAGCAGTGAATGGGGGACTAGCGTTCATGTCAGCGGCGATGAGCAGTTCTTC
CASSEWGTSVHVSGDEQFF
>few|-|TRBJ2-7|TRBV5-5
TGTGCCAGCAGCCAGACGGGACTTGGCTACGAGCAGTACTTC
CASSQTGLGYEQYF
>many|TRBD1|TRBJ2-1|TRBV18
TGTGCCAGCTCACCCGGGACAGGGAGAGATGAGCAGTTCTTC
CASSPGTGRDEQFF
>many|-|TRBJ2-7|TRBV27
TGTGCCAGCAGTCCCATGGGGCTAGCCTCCTACGAGCAGTACTTC
CASSPMGLASYEQYF
>many|-|TRBJ2-1|TRBV12-3/TRBV12-4
TGTGCCAGCAGTTTGAACTTCGGCAATGAGCAGTTCTTC
CASSLNFGNEQFF
>few|-|TRBJ2-1|TRBV27
TGTGCCACCCTCCCGAAAAGTTCCTACAATGAGCAGTTCTTC
CATLPKSSYNEQFF